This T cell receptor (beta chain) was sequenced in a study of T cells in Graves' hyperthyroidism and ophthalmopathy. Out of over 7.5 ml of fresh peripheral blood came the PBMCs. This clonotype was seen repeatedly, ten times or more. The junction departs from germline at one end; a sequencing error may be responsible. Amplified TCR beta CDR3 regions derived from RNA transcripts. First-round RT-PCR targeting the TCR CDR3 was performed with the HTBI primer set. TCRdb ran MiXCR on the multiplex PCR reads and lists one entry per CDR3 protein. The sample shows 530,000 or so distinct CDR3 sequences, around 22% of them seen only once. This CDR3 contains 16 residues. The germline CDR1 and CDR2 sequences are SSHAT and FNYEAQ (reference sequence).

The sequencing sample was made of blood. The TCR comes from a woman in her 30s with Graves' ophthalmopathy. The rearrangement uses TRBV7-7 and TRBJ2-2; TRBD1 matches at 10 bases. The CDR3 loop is CASSPGTGVNTGELFF. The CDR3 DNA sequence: TGTGCTAGCAGCCCCGGGACAGGGGTCAACACCGGGGAGCTGTTTTTT.